This T cell receptor (beta chain) was documented in a study of cytomegalovirus exposure and HLA in healthy donors. In the study overall: Within the Caucasian-associated ancestry cluster were approximately 77% of the approximately 390 genotyped donors. Study outcomes and limitations: Some TCR beta chains (roughly 160 of them) were listed as cytomegalovirus-associated. Later analysis suggested most CMV-associated TCR beta chains were HLA-restricted.

The CDR3 is 15 residues long. V dropped 4 bases and J dropped 7; count of bases not matched to a gene: 10. Germline CDR1 and CDR2: MGHRA and YSYEKL. PCR employed 60 Vbeta and 13 Jbeta primers. The table came from immunoSEQ multiplex PCR; TCRdb's copy has only in-frame clones and leaves some out. The sample lists around 67,000 clones; around 79% were seen once. On this clone: The target antigen is unknown.

The sequenced material came from PBMCs. The receptor's source is a woman in her twenties or thirties in good health and CMV-seropositive. The chain employs TRBV4-1 and TRBJ2-5; 9 nucleotides match TRBD2. The CDR3 spells CASSLGLATLGTQYF. The CDR3 coding sequence is TGCGCCAGCAGCCTGGGACTAGCAACCCTCGGGACCCAGTACTTC.